The entry that follows covers one TCR beta chain sequence. The antigen is undetermined. This specimen belongs to a study of T cells in localized non-small cell lung cancer. This CDR3 is built from 17 residues. CDR1 SGHTA and CDR2 FQGNSA come from the germline V gene. V was cut by 5 bases and J by 1 base, with 20 bases left in between. Points from the study as a whole: Of the top 100 tumor clones, median around 60 were in adjacent lung, 25 to 35 among its top 100. Uninvolved nearby lung showed the greatest T cell clonality, exceeding that found in tumor.

Repertoires were generated with immunoSEQ multiplex PCR, while TCRdb's copy carries only in-frame clones and drops some. This sample yields approximately 20,000 clones, of which around nine tenths are seen a single time; 3.5% to 5% belongs to the top ten. The sequencing here drew on peripheral blood, taken before any cancer treatment. V is TRBV7-2 and J is TRBJ1-2, with a weak D call TRBD1 (5 bases). This TCR derives from a male donor aged 60 or over with stage I squamous cell lung carcinoma. The DNA for the CDR3 is TGTGCCAGCAGCCCAGCGGGGGGACCCATCAATAACTATGGCTACACCTTC. It specifies CASSPAGGPINNYGYTF.